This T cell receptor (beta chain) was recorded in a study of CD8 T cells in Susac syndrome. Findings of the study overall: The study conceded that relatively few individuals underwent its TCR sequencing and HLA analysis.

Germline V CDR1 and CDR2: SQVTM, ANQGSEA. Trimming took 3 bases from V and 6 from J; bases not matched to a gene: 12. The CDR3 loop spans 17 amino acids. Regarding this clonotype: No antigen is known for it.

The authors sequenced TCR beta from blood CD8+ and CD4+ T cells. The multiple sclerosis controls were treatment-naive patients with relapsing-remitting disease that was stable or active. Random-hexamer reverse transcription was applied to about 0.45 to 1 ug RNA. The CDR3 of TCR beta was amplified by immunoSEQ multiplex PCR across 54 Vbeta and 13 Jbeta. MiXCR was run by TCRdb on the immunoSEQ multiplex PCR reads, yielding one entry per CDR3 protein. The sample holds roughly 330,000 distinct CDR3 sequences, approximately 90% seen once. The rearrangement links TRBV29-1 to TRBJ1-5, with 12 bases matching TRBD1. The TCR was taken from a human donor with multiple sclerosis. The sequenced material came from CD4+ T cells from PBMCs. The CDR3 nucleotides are TGCAGCGTTGACGGGGGACAGGGGGCGCGGGAAGCTCAGCCCCAGCATTTT. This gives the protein CSVDGGQGAREAQPQHF.